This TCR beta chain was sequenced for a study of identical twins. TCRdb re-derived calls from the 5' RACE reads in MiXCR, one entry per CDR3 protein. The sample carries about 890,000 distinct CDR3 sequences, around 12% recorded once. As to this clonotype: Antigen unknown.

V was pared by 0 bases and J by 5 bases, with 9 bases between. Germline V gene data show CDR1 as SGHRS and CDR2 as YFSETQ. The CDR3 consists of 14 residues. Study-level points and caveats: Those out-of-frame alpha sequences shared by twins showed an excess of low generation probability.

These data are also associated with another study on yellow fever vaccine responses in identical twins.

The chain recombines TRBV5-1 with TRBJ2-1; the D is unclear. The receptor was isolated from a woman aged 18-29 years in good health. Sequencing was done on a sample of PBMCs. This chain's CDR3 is CASSLGQTNNEQFF. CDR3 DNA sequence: TGCGCCAGCAGCTTGGGGCAAACCAACAATGAGCAGTTCTTC.